The 9 T cell receptor beta chains reported below all come from one sample, sequenced in a study of T cell repertoires and HLA-DP antigens. Measured with immunoSEQ multiplex PCR; TCRdb has only the in-frame clones, and not every one. The data show some 2,000 clones, under 80% seen once. After about 15 days, CD4+ cells were restimulated approximately 25 h with the same allogeneic DPB1. Cells were stimulated with HeLa cells transduced with HLA-DPA1/DPB1, HLA-DM, invariant chain and CD80. The sample was CD137- CD4+ T cells from cultured PBMCs. These receptors came from a man aged 50 to 60 in good health and CMV-seronegative.

This clone was counted between two and nine times. CDR3 loop: CAWSRLGGTQYF. The CDR3 coding sequence is TGTGCCTGGAGTCGACTAGGGGGTACGCAGTATTTT. This chain joins TRBV30 and TRBJ2-3, with D perhaps given as TRBD1 or TRBD2 (6 bases each). Trimming shortened V by 2 bases and J by 8 bases, and 11 bases separated the two germline ends. The CDR3 contains 12 residues. From germline, CDR1 is GTSNPN and CDR2 SVGIG (reference sequence).

The chain couples TRBV11-2 to TRBJ2-3; D gene unclear. This CDR3 is 14 amino acids long. V was cut by 9 bases and J by 2 bases, with 15 bases left in between. Germline assignment: CDR1 SGHAT and CDR2 FQNNGV. The CDR3: CASSNEGITDTQYF. As DNA, the CDR3 is TGTGCCAGTAGTAACGAAGGGATCACAGATACGCAGTATTTT.

The CDR3 loop reads CASSLEGTHAFF. Here the CDR3 DNA reads TGCGCCAGCAGCTTGGAAGGTACTCACGCTTTCTTT. The rearrangement links TRBV5-1 to TRBJ1-1, with D hard to call. V lost 0 bases and J lost 11, with 11 bases in between. The germline V gene has CDR1 SGHRS and CDR2 YFSETQ. The CDR3 has 12 residues.

This clone was detected once. The chain employs TRBV7-9 and TRBJ1-4; a possible D gene is TRBD1 (5 bases). Germline V lookup: CDR1 SEHNR, CDR2 FQNEAQ (reference sequence). V was clipped by 1 base and J by 10 bases, with 13 bases between them. CDR3 length: 14 residues. The CDR3 loop is CASSLDGGARKLFF. As DNA, the CDR3 is TGTGCCAGCAGCTTAGATGGAGGGGCTAGAAAACTGTTTTTT.

This chain connects TRBV4-3 to TRBJ1-2; D might be TRBD1 (6 bases). The V end was cut by 0 bases, the J end by 3 bases, with 17 bases between. CDR1 and CDR2 from the germline V gene are LGHNA and YSLEER. The length of the CDR3 is 17 residues. CDR3 amino acids: CASSQDINRGQDYGYTF. CDR3 nucleotides: TGCGCCAGCAGCCAAGATATTAACCGGGGGCAAGACTATGGCTACACCTTC.

V and J are TRBV11-2 and TRBJ2-5, with D perhaps assigned TRBD1 or TRBD2 (6 bases each). Trimming took 1 base from V and 5 from J, leaving 14 bases between them. Germline assignment: CDR1 SGHAT and CDR2 FQNNGV. CDR3 length: 15 amino acids. The CDR3 protein is CASSLAGALGETQYF. The CDR3 region has the DNA TGTGCCAGCAGCTTAGCGGGGGCTCTGGGGGAGACCCAGTACTTC. The complete variable domain, with remaining parts taken from reference TRBV11-2 and TRBJ2-5, reads EAGVAQSPRYKIIEKRQSVAFWCNPISGHATLYWYQQILGQGPKLLIQFQNNGVVDDSQLPKDRFSAERLKGVDSTLKIQPAKLEDSAVYLCASSLAGALGETQYFGPGTRLLVL.

The chain carries TRBV5-1 and TRBJ2-3; no definite D call. The CDR3 runs to 15 residues. With 1 base removed from V and 1 base from J, the gap between germline ends came to 10 bases. CDR1 and CDR2 from the germline V gene are SGHRS and YFSETQ. The CDR3 loop is CASSLRGLGTDTQYF. CDR3 coding DNA: TGCGCCAGCAGCTTGCGTGGTTTGGGCACAGATACGCAGTATTTT.

Only one count was recorded for this clone. The gene calls are TRBV25-1 and TRBJ1-6; TRBD1 matches at 9 bases. V lost 5 bases, J lost 9 bases, and 8 bases stayed unmatched. This CDR3 is 15 amino acids long. CDR1 and CDR2 (germline): MGHDK, SYGVNS. CDR3 in amino acids: CASSMRDRAGSPLHF. The CDR3, as DNA: TGTGCCAGCAGTATGCGGGACAGGGCGGGTTCACCCCTCCACTTT.

This chain joins TRBV7-8 and TRBJ2-2, with TRBD2 matching 11 bases. This CDR3 has 15 residues. Per germline, CDR1 SGHVS and CDR2 FQNEAQ. V was clipped by 5 bases and J by 6 bases; unmatched bases: 5. CDR3 sequence reads: CASSLLAGEPGELFF. Here the CDR3 DNA reads TGTGCCAGCAGCCTACTAGCGGGAGAGCCCGGGGAGCTGTTTTTT.